Shown below are 32 T cell receptor beta chains from a single sample sequenced in a study of regulatory T cells in long-lasting Graves disease. Time point of the sample: newly diagnosed GD, antithyroid drugs for less than 3 months. The TCR library was made from RNA extracted from PBMCs. The authors built TCR beta libraries using iRepertoire HTBI primers and Arm-PCR of CDR3 regions. Each CDR3 protein is one row after TCRdb ran MiXCR on the multiplex PCR reads. This table holds 510,000 or so distinct CDR3 sequences, more than 10% found once. This sample also belongs to another study, concerning T cells in Graves' hyperthyroidism and ophthalmopathy.

The source was peripheral blood mononuclear cells (PBMCs), collected at new diagnosis, from a patient treated with antithyroid drugs. The receptor source for this set is a woman aged 30 to 39 with Graves disease.

This clonotype was picked up a small number of times. This sequence joins TRBV7-6 and TRBJ2-1; D perhaps matches TRBD2 (5 bases). This CDR3 has 17 amino acids. Trimming removed 2 bases at V and 1 base at J, with 15 bases between. The germline V gene encodes CDR1 SGHVS and CDR2 FNYEAQ. CDR3 in DNA: TGTGCCAGCAGCTTATATGGGGTGGAGGAATCCTACAATGAGCAGTTCTTC. The encoded protein is CASSLYGVEESYNEQFF.

This clonotype was detected ten times or more. V and J are TRBV7-9 and TRBJ2-3; 12 nucleotides match TRBD2. V gave up 6 bases and J gave up 10 bases; unmatched junction bases: 8. Per the germline V gene, CDR1 is SEHNR and CDR2 is FQNEAQ (reference sequence). There are 14 residues in the CDR3. The CDR3 nucleotides are TGTGCCAGCAGTCACCCTAGCGGGAGGGTAGCGCAGTATTTT. Translation: CASSHPSGRVAQYF.

This clonotype was recorded at least ten times. V gene TRBV10-2 combines with J gene TRBJ2-3; 8 bases agree with TRBD2. Germline lookup yields CDR1 WSHSY and CDR2 SAAADI. The CDR3 consists of 16 residues. V was pared by 6 bases and J by 4 bases, with 12 bases of the junction left unmatched. CDR3 loop: CASSLPGSGSPDTQYF. As DNA, the CDR3 is TGCGCCAGCAGCCTCCCGGGAAGCGGGAGTCCAGATACGCAGTATTTT.

Concerning this clonotype itself: This likely comes from a read error, as the CDR3 has no conserved phenylalanine or tryptophan at its end. This chain joins TRBV4-3 and TRBJ2-1, with TRBD2 identical over 10 bases. The CDR3 spans 15 residues. V was pared by 4 bases and J by 6 bases, with 6 bases of the junction left unmatched. Germline CDR1 is LGHNA and CDR2 is YSLEER. The DNA for the CDR3 is TGCGCCAGCAGCCCTAGCGGGGGCGGGGCCAATGAGCAGTTCCTC. This sequence encodes CASSPSGGGANEQFL.

As for this clonotype: Given a much more abundant clone one base away, this may be a read error. The conserved phenylalanine or tryptophan is not found at the CDR3 terminus, so this likely reflects a read error. The chain couples TRBV18 to TRBJ2-5, with D unresolved. Looked up from germline, CDR1 is KGHSH and CDR2 is LQKENI. This CDR3 has 13 amino acids. V gave up 3 bases and J gave up 1 base, with 6 bases separating them. CDR3 sequence (DNA): TGTGCCAGCTCACCCCTTGCCCAAGAGACCCAGTACCTC. Protein product: CASSPLAQETQYL.

This clonotype came up many times. The chain joins TRBV28 to TRBJ1-2; D remains ambiguous. The CDR3 loop spans 14 amino acids. Germline V gene sequence: CDR1 MDHEN, CDR2 SYDVKM. V shed 6 bases and J shed 2 bases, with 13 bases lying between them. The CDR3 DNA reads TGTGCCAGCAGGATCCATCCCACCAACTATGGCTACACCTTC. Protein: CASRIHPTNYGYTF.

This clonotype was observed many times. The chain recombines TRBV15 with TRBJ1-6; D is unresolved. The CDR3 loop spans 11 amino acids. Germline assignment: CDR1 LNHNV and CDR2 YYDKDF (reference sequence). Trimming took 3 bases from V and 10 from J, leaving 4 bases between them. CDR3 loop: CATSRGSPLHF. Here the CDR3 DNA reads TGTGCCACCAGCAGGGGGTCACCCCTCCACTTT.

The sample holds many counts of this clonotype. The chain joins TRBV25-1 to TRBJ2-5, with TRBD1 matching over 8 bases. The CDR3 spans 19 residues. The V segment lost 2 bases and the J segment 5 bases; nucleotides outside the gene matches: 19. Germline CDR1 and CDR2: MGHDK and SYGVNS. In nucleotides, the CDR3 is TGTGCCAGCAGTGAACATACCGCCGTTTGGCAGGGGGCAACGGAGACCCAGTACTTC. Its translation is CASSEHTAVWQGATETQYF.

This clonotype was counted many times. The J gene is TRBJ1-4, the V gene TRBV11-3, with a tentative D call TRBD1 (6 bases). Germline CDR1 SGHNT, CDR2 YENEEA. The CDR3 has 16 residues. The ends were cut back, 3 bases at V and 0 bases at J, with 11 bases in the middle. CDR3 DNA sequence: TGTGCCAGCAGCTTGGGCCGACAGGCAACTAATGAAAAACTGTTTTTT. Translating gives CASSLGRQATNEKLFF.

This clonotype was recorded at least ten times. J is TRBJ2-1 and V is TRBV28; 13 bases align to TRBD2. Per the germline V gene, CDR1 is MDHEN and CDR2 is SYDVKM. The CDR3 length is 19 residues. The junction had 10 bases not matched to a gene; V was cut back by 5 bases and J by 0 bases. CDR3 loop: CASSPRITSGRVSYNEQFF. The CDR3 DNA reads TGTGCCAGCAGTCCTCGAATTACTAGCGGGAGGGTCTCCTACAATGAGCAGTTCTTC.

This clonotype was found a few times. This chain uses TRBV4-3 with TRBJ1-2; D perhaps matches TRBD1 (6 bases). The CDR3 covers 16 residues. The V end lost 0 bases, the J end lost 8 bases, and 19 bases lay between the germline ends. Germline V gives CDR1 LGHNA, CDR2 YSLEER. The DNA of the CDR3 is TGCGCCAGCAGCCAAGATCGGTTGGGGGGGGGGCAAGGCTACACCTTC. Translation gives CASSQDRLGGGQGYTF.

This clonotype was observed a handful of times. This chain links TRBV2 with TRBJ2-2; D is perhaps TRBD1 or TRBD2 (6 bases each). Germline CDR1 SNHLY, CDR2 FYNNEI. The CDR3 covers 14 residues. Trimming took 6 bases from V and 5 from J, leaving 13 bases between them. This CDR3 reads CASRRGTQTGELFF. CDR3 DNA sequence: TGTGCCAGCAGAAGGGGGACTCAAACCGGGGAGCTGTTTTTT.

This clonotype was seen many times. The rearrangement links TRBV11-3 to TRBJ1-1; tentatively, D is TRBD1 (6 bases). This CDR3 is 15 amino acids long. Trimming took off 1 base at V and 1 base at J, with 10 bases between the two ends. Per the germline V gene, CDR1 is SGHNT and CDR2 is YENEEA. CDR3 DNA sequence: TGTGCCAGCAGCTTAGGGGGGGCATCGAACACTGAAGCTTTCTTT. This codes for CASSLGGASNTEAFF.

As concerns this clonotype: This CDR3 fails to terminate in the conserved phenylalanine or tryptophan, so it likely reflects a read error. This chain links TRBV7-9 with TRBJ2-7, with 9 nucleotides matching TRBD1. With 0 bases clipped from V and 3 bases from J, the junction kept 6 bases outside the gene matches. Per germline, CDR1 SEHNR and CDR2 FQNEAQ (reference sequence). The CDR3 spans 16 residues. CDR3 coding DNA: TGTGCCAGCAGCTTAGCGGGACAGGGTCCCAACTACGAGCAGTACTTA. It is translated as CASSLAGQGPNYEQYL.

This clonotype was counted a few times. The chain carries TRBV10-3 and TRBJ1-1; D might be TRBD1 (6 bases). V was shortened by 2 bases and J by 1 base, with 11 bases between the two germline ends. Germline CDR1 and CDR2: ENHRY and SYGVKD. CDR3 length: 15 residues. This chain's CDR3 is CAISEPGRGNTEAFF. The CDR3 coding sequence is TGTGCCATCAGTGAGCCCGGCAGGGGGAACACTGAAGCTTTCTTT.

The chain is built from TRBV11-2 and TRBJ1-1, with unresolved D. Germline lookup yields CDR1 SGHAT and CDR2 FQNNGV. The CDR3 has 15 amino acids. V was trimmed by 1 base and J by 2 bases, leaving 11 bases between them. CDR3: CASSLGRRVNTEAFF. The CDR3 DNA sequence: TGTGCCAGCAGCTTAGGCAGGCGGGTAAACACTGAAGCTTTCTTT.

This clonotype was detected ten times or more. The genes are TRBV28 and TRBJ2-7; D gene ambiguous. The CDR3 length is 14 residues. Germline V gives CDR1 MDHEN, CDR2 SYDVKM. V was pared by 3 bases and J by 0 bases, with 9 bases between. CDR3 region: CASSFGGRSYEQYF. CDR3 DNA sequence: TGTGCCAGCAGTTTCGGTGGTCGCTCCTACGAGCAGTACTTC.

There are many counts of this clonotype. This chain links TRBV6-2 or TRBV6-3 with TRBJ1-2, with D tentatively TRBD1 (5 bases). Germline CDR1 is MNHEY and CDR2 is SVGEGT. The CDR3 spans 17 residues. V lost 0 bases, J lost 4 bases, and 18 bases lay in between. The CDR3, as DNA: TGTGCCAGCAGTTACTCCCTGACCCAAGCTGGGGGCTATGGCTACACCTTC. Translation gives CASSYSLTQAGGYGYTF.

The table lists this clonotype with many counts. J is TRBJ2-1 and V is TRBV12-3 or TRBV12-4; 8 nucleotides align to TRBD1. The CDR3 covers 15 residues. V shed 5 bases and J 3 bases; nucleotides not matched to a gene: 6. The CDR3 nucleotides read TGTGCCAGCAGTCCCGGACAGGGACTCTACAATGAGCAGTTCTTC. It translates to CASSPGQGLYNEQFF.

This clonotype was seen repeatedly, ten times or more. V gene TRBV6-1 combines with J gene TRBJ2-1; D is ambiguous. The germline CDR1 and CDR2 sequences are MNHNS and SASEGT. This CDR3 has 12 residues. V dropped 10 bases and J dropped 4 bases, with 11 bases sitting between them. As DNA, the CDR3 is TGTGCCATTATGTTGGGGTACAATGAGCAGTTCTTC. Its translation: CAIMLGYNEQFF.

This clonotype has at least ten counts. The rearrangement uses TRBV6-1 and TRBJ2-7; tentatively, D is TRBD2 (6 bases). V lost 10 bases and J lost 1, with 14 bases in between. Germline V gene lookup returns CDR1 MNHNS and CDR2 SASEGT. There are 13 residues in the CDR3. CDR3 amino acids: CATRLGGSYEQYF. The CDR3 DNA reads as TGTGCCACCCGCCTCGGGGGATCCTACGAGCAGTACTTC.

This clonotype was seen repeatedly, ten times or more. J is TRBJ2-7 and V is TRBV28; either TRBD1 or TRBD2 may fit D (5 bases each). Per the germline V gene, CDR1 is MDHEN and CDR2 is SYDVKM. The CDR3 is made up of 12 amino acids. V was cut by 8 bases and J by 3 bases, with 11 bases left in between. The CDR3: CASERDRYEQYF. The CDR3 DNA reads TGTGCCAGCGAGAGGGACCGCTACGAGCAGTACTTC. The full variable domain, rest sourced from reference TRBV28 and TRBJ2-7, is DVKVTQSSRYLVKRTGEKVFLECVQDMDHENMFWYRQDPGLGLRLIYFSYDVKMKEKGDIPEGYSVSREKKERFSLILESASTNQTSMYLCASERDRYEQYFGPGTRLTVT.

In this sample, this clonotype turned up many times. The V gene is TRBV27, the J gene TRBJ2-7, with 8 bases fitting TRBD2. J lost 1 base, V lost 8 bases, and 7 bases had no gene match. The CDR3 loop spans 14 amino acids. Germline CDR1 and CDR2: MNHEY and SMNVEV (reference sequence). CDR3 loop: CASSRRGASYEQYF. CDR3 nucleotide sequence: TGTGCCAGCTCCAGGCGGGGGGCTTCCTACGAGCAGTACTTC.

This clonotype was recorded many times. The chain has TRBV7-2 and TRBJ2-1, with 8 bases lining up with TRBD2. This CDR3 has 16 amino acids. V dropped 4 bases and J dropped 4; count of bases not matched to a gene: 9. CDR1 SGHTA and CDR2 FQGNSA come from the germline V gene. The CDR3 sequence is CASSSRPGLEYNEQFF. CDR3 DNA sequence: TGTGCCAGCAGCTCGCGACCGGGACTAGAATACAATGAGCAGTTCTTC.

This clonotype was counted many times. The V call is TRBV2, the J call TRBJ1-4; 9 bases fit TRBD1. Trimming cost V 4 bases and J 5 bases; bases outside gene matches: 14. This CDR3 contains 18 residues. Looked up from germline, CDR1 is SNHLY and CDR2 is FYNNEI. The CDR3 coding sequence is TGTGCCAGCAGTGCCCGACAGGGGGACCTCATGTTGAATGAAAAACTGTTTTTT. Amino acids: CASSARQGDLMLNEKLFF.

V is TRBV5-5 and J is TRBJ1-6; weak D call: TRBD1 (6 bases). Germline V gene data show CDR1 as SGHKS and CDR2 as YYEKEE (reference sequence). This CDR3 region has 14 residues. V lost 2 bases and J 14 bases, leaving 17 bases between the germline ends. CDR3 nucleotide sequence: TGTGCCAGCAGCTTTGAGGGGGGGTCTCGGGCCCTCCACTTT. Its protein is CASSFEGGSRALHF.

Concerning this clonotype itself: Given the absence of the conserved phenylalanine or tryptophan at the CDR3 end, a read error is likely. The chain carries TRBV19 and TRBJ1-5; D may be TRBD1 (5 bases). The germline V and J ends were trimmed by 8 bases and 7 bases, with 12 bases remaining between them. Germline V gene lookup returns CDR1 LNHDA and CDR2 SQIVND (reference sequence). CDR3 size: 12 residues. This chain's CDR3 is CASRGRTQPQHL. DNA of the CDR3: TGTGCCAGTCGGGGCAGGACACAGCCCCAGCATCTT.

This clonotype was recorded many times. The V gene is TRBV7-9, the J gene TRBJ1-3, with D possibly matching TRBD1 (6 bases). Germline lookup yields CDR1 SEHNR and CDR2 FQNEAQ (reference sequence). Trimming left V 8 bases short and J 1 base short, with 9 bases between. This CDR3 is 13 amino acids long. DNA for the CDR3: TGTGCCAGCTCCAGGGGTTCTGGAAACACCATATATTTT. Residues: CASSRGSGNTIYF.

This clonotype was picked up many times. CDR3 sequence reads: CASSFGLVETQYF. CDR3 nucleotide sequence: TGTGCCAGCAGCTTCGGGCTTGTGGAGACCCAGTACTTC. The chain links TRBV7-9 to TRBJ2-5; D is unclear. The germline CDR1 and CDR2 sequences are SEHNR and FQNEAQ (reference sequence). The CDR3 totals 13 residues. V dropped 3 bases and J dropped 5 bases, with 10 bases sitting between them.

This clonotype was observed many times. This chain joins TRBV12-3 or TRBV12-4 and TRBJ1-2, with TRBD1 matching 7 bases. CDR3 length: 14 residues. J was trimmed by 4 bases and V by 6 bases; bases with no gene match: 8. The CDR3 region is CASRNRGFAYGYTF. In DNA, the CDR3 is TGTGCCAGCAGGAACAGGGGATTTGCCTATGGCTACACCTTC.

There are many counts of this clonotype. This sequence joins TRBV28 and TRBJ1-1, with a possible D match to TRBD1 (6 bases). Germline V gives CDR1 MDHEN, CDR2 SYDVKM. This CDR3 spans 11 amino acids. Trimming removed 5 bases at V and 10 bases at J, with 11 bases between. As DNA, the CDR3 is TGTGCCAGCAGTCGAGGGGGGACAGCTTTCTTT. Its protein product is CASSRGGTAFF.

The table lists this clonotype with a count of one. The CDR3 DNA reads as TGTGCCAGCAGTTCTCGGGACGGATTAGCCACAGATACGCAGTATTTT. Translated, it gives CASSSRDGLATDTQYF. The chain carries TRBV11-2 and TRBJ2-3, with D perhaps given as TRBD1 or TRBD2 (5 bases each). Germline CDR1 and CDR2: SGHAT and FQNNGV. Trimming pared 6 bases from V and 2 bases from J, leaving 18 bases between. This CDR3 spans 16 amino acids. Supplemented by reference TRBV11-2 and TRBJ2-3, the full variable domain reads EAGVAQSPRYKIIEKRQSVAFWCNPISGHATLYWYQQILGQGPKLLIQFQNNGVVDDSQLPKDRFSAERLKGVDSTLKIQPAKLEDSAVYLCASSSRDGLATDTQYFGPGTRLTVL.